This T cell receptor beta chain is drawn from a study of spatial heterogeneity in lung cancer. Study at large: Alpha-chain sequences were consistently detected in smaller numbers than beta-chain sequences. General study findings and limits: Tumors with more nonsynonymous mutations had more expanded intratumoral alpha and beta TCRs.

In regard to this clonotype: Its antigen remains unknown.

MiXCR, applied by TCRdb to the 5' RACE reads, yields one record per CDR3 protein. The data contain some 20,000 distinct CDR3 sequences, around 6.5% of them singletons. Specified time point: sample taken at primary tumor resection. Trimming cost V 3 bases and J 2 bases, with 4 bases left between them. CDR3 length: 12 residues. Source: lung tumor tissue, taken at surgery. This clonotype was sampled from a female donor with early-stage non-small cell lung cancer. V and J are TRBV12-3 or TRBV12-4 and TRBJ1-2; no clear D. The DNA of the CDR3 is TGTGCCAGCAGTTTTCAGAACTATGGCTACACCTTC. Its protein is CASSFQNYGYTF.